This T cell receptor (beta chain) stems from a study of PD-1 blockade in classical Hodgkin lymphoma. About the study: Treatment was intravenous nivolumab, 3 mg/kg every 2 weeks, until progression. The study, taken as a whole, reports: Reports described newly diagnosed patients as having lower baseline TCR diversity than healthy donors. The origin of the repertoire differences remains undefined, with disease activity or prior therapy as possible causes.

To note about this clone: Its cognate antigen is unknown.

The germline V gene encodes CDR1 MNHEY and CDR2 SMNVEV (reference sequence). The CDR3 has 20 residues. The V and J ends lost 3 bases and 6 bases, in that order; junction bases with no gene match: 13. Each patient relapsed following autologous stem cell transplantation, and prior brentuximab vedotin exposure differed. Produced via immunoSEQ multiplex PCR; TCRdb's table is partial and in-frame only. The sample lists 90,000 to 100,000 clones, roughly 79% seen once, with about 16% in the top ten. This specimen consisted of peripheral blood mononuclear cells (PBMCs), obtained before the second cycle of nivolumab. This rearrangement joins TRBV27 to TRBJ2-2, with 16 nucleotides matching TRBD2. This TCR came from a human donor with classical Hodgkin lymphoma. In DNA, the CDR3 is TGTGCCAGCAGTTTTAAACCCCCGGGACTAGCGGGAGGGCCTCCCGGGGAGCTGTTTTTT. Amino acids: CASSFKPPGLAGGPPGELFF.